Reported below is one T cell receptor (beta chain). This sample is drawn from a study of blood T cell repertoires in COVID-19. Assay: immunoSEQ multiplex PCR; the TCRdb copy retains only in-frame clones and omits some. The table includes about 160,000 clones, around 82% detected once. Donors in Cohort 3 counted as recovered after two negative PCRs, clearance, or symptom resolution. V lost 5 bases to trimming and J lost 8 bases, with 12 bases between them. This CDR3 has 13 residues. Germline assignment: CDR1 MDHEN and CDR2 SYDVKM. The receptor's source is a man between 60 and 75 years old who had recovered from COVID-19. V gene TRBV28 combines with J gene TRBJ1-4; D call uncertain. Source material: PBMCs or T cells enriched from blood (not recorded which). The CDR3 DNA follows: TGTGCCAGCAGTCCGTCCCCGAGGGAAAAACTGTTTTTT. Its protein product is CASSPSPREKLFF. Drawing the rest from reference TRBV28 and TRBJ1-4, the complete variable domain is DVKVTQSSRYLVKRTGEKVFLECVQDMDHENMFWYRQDPGLGLRLIYFSYDVKMKEKGDIPEGYSVSREKKERFSLILESASTNQTSMYLCASSPSPREKLFFGSGTQLSVL.